The 32 T cell receptor beta chains listed next were all sequenced from one sample in a study of identical twins. Each CDR3 protein is one row after TCRdb ran MiXCR on the 5' RACE reads. The sample has 350,000 to 400,000 distinct CDR3 sequences, 9% to 10% seen once. Sample: naive T cells sorted from blood. These receptor sequences come from a woman aged 45 to 65 in good health.

This clonotype was counted between two and nine times. V usage is TRBV7-3 and J usage is TRBJ2-1; D unclear. Germline CDR1 is SGHTA and CDR2 is FQGTGA. This CDR3 region has 12 residues. Trimming removed 5 bases at V and 6 bases at J, with 8 bases between. The CDR3 here is CASSRETNEQFF. Here the CDR3 DNA reads TGTGCCAGCAGCCGCGAGACCAATGAGCAGTTCTTC.

This clonotype appeared many times. The genes are TRBV7-3 and TRBJ2-1; D is unresolved. With 0 bases removed from V and 4 bases from J, the gap between germline ends came to 7 bases. CDR3 size: 14 residues. CDR1 and CDR2 (germline): SGHTA, FQGTGA. Here the CDR3 DNA reads TGTGCCAGCAGCTTAACGCCGCGATACAATGAGCAGTTCTTC. Translating gives CASSLTPRYNEQFF.

There are a few counts of this clonotype. V usage is TRBV10-3 and J usage is TRBJ2-5; D remains unclear. The V gene lost 1 base and the J gene lost 2 bases, with 5 bases spanning the gap. The CDR3 runs 13 residues. The germline V gene encodes CDR1 ENHRY and CDR2 SYGVKD. CDR3 protein: CAISEYRQETQYF. DNA of the CDR3: TGTGCCATCAGTGAGTACCGGCAAGAGACCCAGTACTTC.

The chain uses TRBV5-1 and TRBJ2-2; D tentatively reads TRBD1 or TRBD2 (5 bases each). From germline, CDR1 is SGHRS and CDR2 YFSETQ. The CDR3 length is 14 residues. Trimming took 1 base from V and 7 from J, leaving 11 bases between them. The CDR3 DNA reads TGCGCCAGCAGCTTGAGGCAGGGAGACGGGGAGCTGTTTTTT. Translation: CASSLRQGDGELFF. The variable domain in full, with the rest retrieved from reference TRBV5-1 and TRBJ2-2, is KAGVTQTPRYLIKTRGQQVTLSCSPISGHRSVSWYQQTPGQGLQFLFEYFSETQRNKGNFPGRFSGRQFSNSRSEMNVSTLELGDSALYLCASSLRQGDGELFFGEGSRLTVL.

At least ten counts were recorded for this clonotype. V is TRBV4-1 and J is TRBJ2-5; the D gene could be TRBD1 or TRBD2 (7 bases each). V lost 5 bases and J 1 base, leaving 23 bases between the germline ends. CDR3 length: 18 residues. Germline CDR1 and CDR2: MGHRA and YSYEKL. CDR3 protein: CASSEGRGPGGFQETQYF. The DNA for the CDR3 is TGCGCCAGCAGCGAAGGGAGGGGGCCAGGGGGATTCCAAGAGACCCAGTACTTC.

This clonotype was seen a handful of times. The chain couples TRBV27 to TRBJ1-4, with a weak D call TRBD1 (6 bases). The germline gives CDR1 MNHEY, CDR2 SMNVEV (reference sequence). V was shortened by 6 bases and J by 7 bases, with 21 bases between the two germline ends. The CDR3 is made up of 16 amino acids. CDR3 sequence: CASSQGIQRGREKLFF. CDR3 coding DNA: TGTGCCAGCAGCCAGGGGATCCAGCGGGGGCGTGAAAAACTGTTTTTT.

The J gene is TRBJ1-5, the V gene TRBV12-3 or TRBV12-4; 7 bases fit TRBD1. The CDR3 runs to 12 residues. The V segment lost 6 bases and the J segment 11 bases; nucleotides outside the gene matches: 7. CDR3 amino acids: CASREGAGAQHF. DNA of the CDR3: TGTGCCAGCAGGGAGGGGGCTGGGGCCCAGCATTTT.

The table lists this clonotype with many counts. The chain has TRBV3-1 and TRBJ1-1, with unresolved D. V lost 4 bases, J lost 2 bases, and 11 bases lay in between. CDR1 is LGHDT and CDR2 is YNNKEL in the germline V gene (reference sequence). This CDR3 is 14 amino acids long. The CDR3 nucleotides are TGTGCCAGCAGCCCGGAAGAACCCAACACTGAAGCTTTCTTT. Translation gives CASSPEEPNTEAFF.

This clonotype was observed at least ten times. The V and J genes are TRBV5-6 and TRBJ1-2; a weak D match, TRBD1 (5 bases). CDR3 size: 12 residues. In germline, CDR1 is SGHDT, CDR2 YYEEEE. V was trimmed by 2 bases and J by 4 bases, leaving 6 bases between them. CDR3 sequence reads: CASSFDSYGYTF. The CDR3 region has the DNA TGTGCCAGCAGCTTTGACAGCTATGGCTACACCTTC.

This clonotype was seen more than once but under ten times. The V and J genes are TRBV11-3 and TRBJ2-5; TRBD2 matches at 14 bases. CDR1 SGHNT and CDR2 YENEEA come from the germline V gene. The CDR3 loop spans 16 amino acids. V was clipped by 5 bases and J by 5 bases; unmatched bases: 7. Here the CDR3 DNA reads TGTGCCAGCAGCCAAGGGGGACTAGCGGGAGACGAGACCCAGTACTTC. Encoded protein: CASSQGGLAGDETQYF.

This clonotype was counted many times. The chain carries TRBV9 and TRBJ2-3, with a weak D call TRBD1 (5 bases). Germline V gene data show CDR1 as SGDLS and CDR2 as YYNGEE. CDR3 length equals 14 residues. Trimming removed 3 bases from V and 4 bases from J, with 12 bases in between. This CDR3 is CASSANRFPDTQYF. CDR3 DNA: TGTGCCAGCAGCGCGAACAGGTTCCCAGATACGCAGTATTTT.

This clonotype was observed a handful of times. The genes are TRBV20-1 and TRBJ2-7, with 10 positions matching TRBD2. V trimming: 0 bases; J trimming: 1 base; junction bases outside the gene matches: 6. The CDR3 totals 16 residues. Germline V gene data show CDR1 as DFQATT and CDR2 as SNEGSKA (reference sequence). CDR3 DNA: TGCAGTGCTAGAGAGTCAGGACTAGCGGATTCCTACGAGCAGTACTTC. Translated: CSARESGLADSYEQYF.

The sample holds many counts of this clonotype. The rearrangement uses TRBV7-8 and TRBJ1-1; D call uncertain. V dropped 5 bases and J dropped 0 bases, with 7 bases sitting between them. The CDR3 runs 13 residues. Germline-derived CDR1 and CDR2 are SGHVS and FQNEAQ. The CDR3 spells CASSAAMNTEAFF. CDR3 DNA sequence: TGTGCCAGCAGCGCCGCAATGAACACTGAAGCTTTCTTT.

The chain combines TRBV6-5 with TRBJ2-3; D is perhaps TRBD2 (6 bases). Deletions cut 6 bases from V and 1 base from J, with 11 bases between. The V gene's germline CDR1 is MNHEY and CDR2 SVGAGI. This CDR3 region has 14 residues. CDR3 region: CASRRDFRTDTQYF. The CDR3 coding sequence is TGTGCCAGCAGGAGGGACTTCCGCACAGATACGCAGTATTTT.

This clonotype was seen only a few times. This chain connects TRBV27 to TRBJ2-7; weak D call: TRBD2 (5 bases). This CDR3 has 15 amino acids. The ends were cut back, 5 bases at V and 5 bases at J, with 19 bases in the middle. CDR1 and CDR2 (germline): MNHEY, SMNVEV (reference sequence). The CDR3 DNA reads as TGTGCCAGCAGTCACCTGACCGGACTCCCTAACGAGCAGTACTTC. The encoded protein is CASSHLTGLPNEQYF.

There are many counts of this clonotype. The J gene is TRBJ1-5, the V gene TRBV4-1, with D hard to call. The CDR3 has 14 residues. The germline V gene has CDR1 MGHRA and CDR2 YSYEKL. V lost 1 base, J lost 5 bases, and 9 bases lay in between. The CDR3 region has the DNA TGCGCCAGCAGCCAAGTGACGGCATATCAGCCCCAGCATTTT. This gives the protein CASSQVTAYQPQHF.

As to this clonotype: Just one base apart from a much larger clone, this may be a read error. J is TRBJ2-1 and V is TRBV3-1; D is perhaps TRBD2 (6 bases). Per germline, CDR1 LGHDT and CDR2 YNNKEL (reference sequence). V lost 10 bases, J lost 9 bases, and 16 bases lay in between. There are 12 residues in the CDR3. CDR3 sequence: CAISPSEVEQFF. As DNA, the CDR3 is TGTGCCATCAGTCCTAGCGAGGTTGAGCAGTTCTTC.

This chain connects TRBV2 to TRBJ2-6; D is undetermined. Germline V gives CDR1 SNHLY, CDR2 FYNNEI. The length of the CDR3 is 17 residues. Between the trimmed V and J ends, which lost 4 bases and 3 bases, there was a span of 16 bases. The CDR3 coding sequence is TGTGCCAGCAGTGGTAGTCCAGAGAAGGTTGGGGCCAACGTCCTGACTTTC. Residues: CASSGSPEKVGANVLTF.

J is TRBJ2-2 and V is TRBV27; D remains unclear. CDR1 is MNHEY, CDR2 SMNVEV, per germline (reference sequence). V lost 7 bases to trimming and J lost 5 bases, with 11 bases between them. The CDR3 is 13 amino acids. The CDR3 protein is CASKRAPTGELFF. The CDR3, as DNA: TGTGCCAGCAAAAGAGCACCTACCGGGGAGCTGTTTTTT.

This clonotype appeared a few times. This rearrangement joins TRBV2 to TRBJ2-5; the D gene is possibly TRBD2 (6 bases). The CDR3 runs 14 residues. V was cut by 4 bases and J by 5 bases, with 14 bases left in between. The germline gives CDR1 SNHLY, CDR2 FYNNEI. The CDR3 reads CASSAGVYVETQYF. CDR3 nucleotides: TGTGCCAGCAGTGCGGGGGTTTATGTTGAGACCCAGTACTTC.

Only a few counts were recorded for this clonotype. This chain uses TRBV15 with TRBJ2-1; 10 bases align to TRBD2. The CDR3 covers 14 residues. Germline V CDR1 and CDR2: LNHNV, YYDKDF (reference sequence). With 5 bases clipped from V and 6 bases from J, the junction kept 4 bases outside the gene matches. The CDR3, as DNA: TGTGCCACCAGCTCCGGGACTAGCGTCAATGAGCAGTTCTTC. This translates into CATSSGTSVNEQFF.

V is TRBV29-1 and J is TRBJ2-2; TRBD1 aligns across 7 bases. The CDR3 covers 13 residues. Unmatched junction bases numbered 2, after V lost 2 bases and J lost 5 bases. The V gene's germline CDR1 is SQVTM and CDR2 ANQGSEA. CDR3 coding DNA: TGCAGCGTTGAAAGGGGGCGGACCGGGGAGCTGTTTTTT. The encoded protein is CSVERGRTGELFF.

The J gene is TRBJ2-7, the V gene TRBV20-1, with 9 positions matching TRBD2. Germline assignment: CDR1 DFQATT and CDR2 SNEGSKA (reference sequence). The CDR3 length is 12 residues. Trimming removed 6 bases from V and 4 bases from J; junction bases left unmatched: 4. The CDR3 nucleotides read TGCAGTGCCATGACTAGCGGATACGAGCAGTACGTC. This sequence encodes CSAMTSGYEQYV.

In this sample, this clonotype turned up a few times. The chain combines TRBV20-1 with TRBJ2-1, with D unclear. This CDR3 spans 16 amino acids. Germline V gene data show CDR1 as DFQATT and CDR2 as SNEGSKA (reference sequence). Trimming took off 0 bases at V and 1 base at J, with 13 bases between the two ends. DNA for the CDR3: TGCAGTGCTAGAGATTGGGGTAGTACGTCCTACAATGAGCAGTTCTTC. Its translation is CSARDWGSTSYNEQFF.

This clonotype was seen a few times. CDR3 protein: CASSLGRVTEAFF. The CDR3 nucleotides read TGTGCCAGCAGCTTGGGGAGGGTAACTGAAGCTTTCTTT. The chain carries TRBV5-5 and TRBJ1-1, with D hard to call. The germline gives CDR1 SGHKS, CDR2 YYEKEE (reference sequence). The CDR3 runs 13 residues. Trimming pared 0 bases from V and 5 bases from J, leaving 8 bases between. Complete variable domain (other parts from reference TRBV5-5 and TRBJ1-1): DAGVTQSPTHLIKTRGQQVTLRCSPISGHKSVSWYQQVLGQGPQFIFQYYEKEERGRGNFPDRFSARQFPNYSSELNVNALLLGDSALYLCASSLGRVTEAFFGQGTRLTVV.

J is TRBJ2-1 and V is TRBV5-1; 14 bases are shared with TRBD2. The CDR3 is 19 residues long. The J segment lost 4 bases and the V segment lost 4 bases, leaving 13 bases of the junction unmatched. Germline-derived CDR1 and CDR2 are SGHRS and YFSETQ. CDR3: CASSDGTPGLAGEYNEQFF. The CDR3 DNA reads as TGCGCCAGCAGCGATGGGACACCGGGACTAGCGGGAGAGTACAATGAGCAGTTCTTC.

This clonotype showed up many times. The rearrangement uses TRBV5-5 and TRBJ2-2, with D possibly TRBD2 on 5 matching bases. From germline, CDR1 is SGHKS and CDR2 YYEKEE (reference sequence). V shed 4 bases and J shed 7 bases, with 17 bases lying between them. The CDR3 runs to 15 residues. The CDR3 DNA reads as TGTGCCAGCAGCCCGGAGGCACTCCGAAGCGGGGAGCTGTTTTTT. It codes for CASSPEALRSGELFF.

The rearrangement joins TRBV7-9 to TRBJ2-2; D remains ambiguous. The germline V gene encodes CDR1 SEHNR and CDR2 FQNEAQ (reference sequence). The V gene lost 7 bases and the J gene lost 0 bases, with 12 bases spanning the gap. This CDR3 has 15 amino acids. The CDR3 protein is CASNSLTANTGELFF. The CDR3, as DNA: TGTGCCAGCAATTCGCTGACGGCGAACACCGGGGAGCTGTTTTTT.

This clonotype was seen many times. The J gene is TRBJ2-7, the V gene TRBV29-1, with TRBD1 matching over 9 bases. Germline lookup yields CDR1 SQVTM and CDR2 ANQGSEA. The CDR3 totals 14 residues. V dropped 7 bases and J dropped 2; count of bases not matched to a gene: 9. The chain's CDR3 is CSARRDREPYEQYF. Written as DNA, the CDR3 is TGCAGCGCCAGGAGGGACAGGGAACCCTACGAGCAGTACTTC.

This clonotype was seen a few times. The rearrangement uses TRBV12-3 or TRBV12-4 and TRBJ2-2; no clear D. V gave up 6 bases and J gave up 6 bases, with 11 bases separating them. The CDR3 is 13 residues long. The CDR3, as DNA: TGTGCCAGCAGGTCCGGCCCTCCCGGGGAGCTGTTTTTT. Protein sequence: CASRSGPPGELFF.

This clonotype was seen a handful of times. The genes are TRBV18 and TRBJ2-1, with D possibly being TRBD1 (5 bases). Trimming left V 8 bases short and J 1 base short, with 15 bases between. There are 15 residues in the CDR3. Germline V gene data show CDR1 as KGHSH and CDR2 as LQKENI. The CDR3 spells CASTPQEVSYNEQFF. The CDR3 DNA is TGTGCCAGCACCCCACAGGAAGTTTCCTACAATGAGCAGTTCTTC.

This sequence joins TRBV5-1 and TRBJ2-1; D not resolved. Germline loops: CDR1 SGHRS, CDR2 YFSETQ. The CDR3 sequence is 13 residues long. V lost 0 bases and J 10 bases, leaving 11 bases between the germline ends. In nucleotides, the CDR3 is TGCGCCAGCAGCTTGGCCGAGGAAGGGGAGCAGTTCTTC. Encoded protein: CASSLAEEGEQFF.